This T cell receptor beta chain was identified in a study of blood T cells in healthy people across ages. This clonotype was observed many times. Sample-barcoded 5' priming and a J-beta primer mix drove a second PCR of roughly 6 to 12 cycles. TCRdb processed the 5' RACE reads anew with MiXCR; each CDR3 protein has one entry. Among about 1.6 million distinct CDR3 sequences, about 31% were seen once, and the ten largest hold approximately 10%. J gave up 7 bases and V 3 bases, and 15 bases lay outside the gene matches. The germline CDR1 and CDR2 sequences are MGHRA and YSYEKL. The CDR3 spans 16 residues.

The sequence derives from a woman under 40 in good health. The V gene is TRBV4-1, the J gene TRBJ2-7; TRBD2 aligns across 7 bases. Source material: blood. CDR3 nucleotide sequence: TGCGCCAGCAGCCAGCTGATCGGGAGGCTCCCGGGGGAGCAGTACTTC. Its protein is CASSQLIGRLPGEQYF.